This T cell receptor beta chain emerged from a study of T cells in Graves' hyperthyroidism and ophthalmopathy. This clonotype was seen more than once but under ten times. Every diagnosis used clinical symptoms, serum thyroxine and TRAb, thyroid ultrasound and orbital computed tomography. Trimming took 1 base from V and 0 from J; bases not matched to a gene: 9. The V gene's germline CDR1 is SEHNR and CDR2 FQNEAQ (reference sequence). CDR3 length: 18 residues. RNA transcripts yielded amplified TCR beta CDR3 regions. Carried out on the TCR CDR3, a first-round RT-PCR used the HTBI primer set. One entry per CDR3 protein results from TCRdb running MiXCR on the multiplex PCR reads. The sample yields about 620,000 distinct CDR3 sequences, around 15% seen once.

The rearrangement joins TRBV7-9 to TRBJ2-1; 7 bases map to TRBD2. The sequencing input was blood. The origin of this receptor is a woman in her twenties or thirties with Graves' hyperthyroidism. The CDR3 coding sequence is TGTGCCAGCAGCTTAGGGGGACGGGGCGGGAGCTCCTACAATGAGCAGTTCTTC. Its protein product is CASSLGGRGGSSYNEQFF.